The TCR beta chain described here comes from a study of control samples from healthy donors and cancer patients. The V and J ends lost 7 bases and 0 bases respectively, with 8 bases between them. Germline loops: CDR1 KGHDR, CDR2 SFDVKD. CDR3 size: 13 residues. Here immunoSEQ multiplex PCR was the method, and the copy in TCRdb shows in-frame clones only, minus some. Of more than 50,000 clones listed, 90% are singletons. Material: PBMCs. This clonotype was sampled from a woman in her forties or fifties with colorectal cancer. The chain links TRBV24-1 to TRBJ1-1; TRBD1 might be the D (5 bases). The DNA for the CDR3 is TGTGCCACCAGGGACACTTTGAACACTGAAGCTTTCTTT. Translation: CATRDTLNTEAFF.